The subject of this entry is one T cell receptor (beta chain). Its matching antigen is unknown. The record originates from a study of cytomegalovirus exposure and HLA in healthy donors. Study information: The Caucasian-associated ancestry cluster held roughly 81% of a few hundred genotyped donors.

PCR employed 60 Vbeta and 13 Jbeta primers. Only in-frame clones appear in the TCRdb table, and some are missing; sequencing was by immunoSEQ multiplex PCR. The repertoire table contains 50,000 or so clones. The V end lost 4 bases, the J end lost 4 bases, and 16 bases lay between the germline ends. Per the germline V gene, CDR1 is SEHNR and CDR2 is FQNEAQ (reference sequence). This CDR3 has 15 residues. General study points: Sequencing likely generated an artifact that appeared as a cluster of highly shared sequence variants. The study carried out a later analysis of TCR beta sequences. It associated 15,000 to 20,000 of them with specific HLA alleles at a false discovery rate of 0.05.

Sequenced material: PBMCs. This clonotype originated in a woman aged 60 to 75 in good health and CMV-seropositive. The chain carries TRBV7-9 and TRBJ1-2, with D tentatively TRBD1 (5 bases). CDR3 residues: CASSSGGEAFYGYTF. The CDR3 DNA reads TGTGCCAGCAGCTCGGGGGGGGAGGCCTTCTATGGCTACACCTTC.